The T cell receptor (beta chain) under discussion was sequenced for a study of shared clonotypes between healthy human individuals. Findings and caveats of the study: Four donors shared around 5% of their naive CD4 clonotypes. The donor pool, a small one, limited the genetic and exposure-history diversity represented.

As for this clone: Its target is not known.

The CDR3 has 15 residues. Germline V gene sequence: CDR1 SEHNR, CDR2 FQNEAQ (reference sequence). J was trimmed by 4 bases and V by 3 bases; bases with no gene match: 6. Each cell subset's genomic DNA was divided evenly among several immunoSEQ plates. TCRdb's copy holds only in-frame clones and misses some; the assay was immunoSEQ multiplex PCR. The sample has some 2,100,000 clones, around 93% seen once; the top ten hold over 1.5%. CD8 cells regarded as naive lacked CD45RO, were positively chosen for CCR7, and omitted terminally differentiated effector memory CD45RA+ cells. Source material: naive CD8+ T cells from PBMCs. The chain employs TRBV7-9 and TRBJ2-1, with TRBD2 identical over 7 bases. The receptor's source is a man between 18 and 35 years old in good health. Some clones in this sample may be carry-over from other donors' samples. In nucleotides, the CDR3 is TGTGCCAGCAGCTTTGCCAGCGGGACGTACAATGAGCAGTTCTTC. The encoded protein is CASSFASGTYNEQFF.